A single sample gave rise to the 16 T cell receptor beta chains below, sequenced in a study of blood T cell repertoires in COVID-19. Some clones are missing from TCRdb's copy, which holds only in-frame ones; the method was immunoSEQ multiplex PCR. In the table there are 400,000 to 550,000 clones, 85% to 90% of which are singletons. The sample was peripheral blood. The source of these receptors is a woman aged 30 to 39 with acute or convalescent COVID-19.

The V and J genes are TRBV12-3 or TRBV12-4 and TRBJ2-1, with unresolved D. The ends were cut back, 6 bases at V and 6 bases at J, with 3 bases in the middle. This CDR3 has 10 amino acids. The CDR3 protein is CASSINEQFF. CDR3 in DNA: TGTGCCAGCAGCATCAATGAGCAGTTCTTC.

V usage is TRBV9 and J usage is TRBJ1-2; no firm D call. This CDR3 spans 12 amino acids. V lost 4 bases and J lost 7, with 11 bases in between. Germline assignment: CDR1 SGDLS and CDR2 YYNGEE. The DNA of the CDR3 is TGTGCCAGCAGCCCGCTGGCGGGTGGCTACACCTTC. It yields the protein CASSPLAGGYTF.

This clone was seen a handful of times. The gene calls are TRBV11-2 and TRBJ1-4; no reliable D call. Trimming took 1 base from V and 6 from J, leaving 15 bases between them. The CDR3 is 16 residues long. The V gene's germline CDR1 is SGHAT and CDR2 FQNNGV. CDR3 loop: CASSLVSGRRDEKLFF. The CDR3 bases are TGTGCCAGCAGCTTAGTTTCGGGGAGGAGAGATGAAAAACTGTTTTTT.

This chain joins TRBV28 and TRBJ1-3; no reliable D call. Trimming removed 2 bases from V and 5 bases from J, with 13 bases in between. Germline assignment: CDR1 MDHEN and CDR2 SYDVKM. The CDR3 has 15 residues. Written as DNA, the CDR3 is TGTGCCAGCAGTTTAAGTGGAGGGTATCGAAACACCATATATTTT. Translated: CASSLSGGYRNTIYF.

The chain couples TRBV19 to TRBJ2-7; D is perhaps TRBD1 (5 bases). The CDR3 contains 14 residues. Trimming left V 1 base short and J 0 bases short, with 7 bases between. The germline CDR1 and CDR2 sequences are LNHDA and SQIVND (reference sequence). This CDR3 reads CASSIGQGSYEQYF. CDR3 bases: TGTGCCAGTAGTATAGGGCAGGGCTCCTACGAGCAGTACTTC.

The rearrangement uses TRBV25-1 and TRBJ2-7; D may be TRBD1 (5 bases). The CDR3 has 12 amino acids. In germline, CDR1 is MGHDK, CDR2 SYGVNS. Between the trimmed V and J ends, which lost 2 bases and 6 bases, there was a span of 8 bases. The CDR3 sequence is CASSEDRLEQYF. For the CDR3, the DNA is TGTGCCAGCAGTGAAGACAGACTCGAGCAGTACTTC.

This clone is a singleton in its sample. The chain links TRBV14 to TRBJ2-3; 10 nucleotides line up with TRBD2. V gave up 2 bases and J gave up 4 bases; unmatched junction bases: 3. The CDR3 consists of 15 residues. Looked up from germline, CDR1 is SGHDN and CDR2 is FVKESK. This CDR3 is CASSQPSGGADTQYF. As DNA, the CDR3 is TGTGCCAGCAGCCAACCTAGCGGGGGAGCAGATACGCAGTATTTT.

The chain has TRBV12-3 or TRBV12-4 and TRBJ2-7, with D tentatively TRBD2 (5 bases). Trimming took 4 bases from V and 7 from J, leaving 11 bases between them. The CDR3 is made up of 12 amino acids. The chain's CDR3 is CASSWAPGEQYF. The CDR3 DNA sequence: TGTGCCAGCAGTTGGGCACCGGGGGAGCAGTACTTC.

The V gene is TRBV6-1, the J gene TRBJ1-4; D is possibly TRBD1 (5 bases). Germline loops: CDR1 MNHNS, CDR2 SASEGT. This CDR3 region has 14 residues. V was trimmed by 0 bases and J by 8 bases, leaving 10 bases between them. The CDR3 DNA reads TGTGCCAGCAGTGAAGCGCGGGGCCTAGAAAAACTGTTTTTT. Translation: CASSEARGLEKLFF.

The chain recombines TRBV5-4 with TRBJ2-5, with 16 bases fitting TRBD2. The CDR3 runs 18 residues. With V trimmed by 3 bases and J by 3 bases, 8 bases remained unmatched. Germline-derived CDR1 and CDR2 are SGHNT and YYREEE (reference sequence). CDR3 nucleotide sequence: TGTGCCAGCAGCTCGCCGGGACTAGCGGGGGGGCTTGAAGAGACCCAGTACTTC. Protein: CASSSPGLAGGLEETQYF.

V usage is TRBV9 and J usage is TRBJ2-1, with TRBD2 matching 9 bases. Germline trimming cut 0 bases from V and 2 bases from J; bases unmatched to any gene: 6. The CDR3 contains 17 residues. The germline V gene encodes CDR1 SGDLS and CDR2 YYNGEE. In nucleotides, the CDR3 is TGTGCCAGCAGCGTAGGAGGAGCGGGGGGTCCCTACAATGAGCAGTTCTTC. Protein product: CASSVGGAGGPYNEQFF. Filled out from reference TRBV9 and TRBJ2-1, the complete variable domain reads DSGVTQTPKHLITATGQRVTLRCSPRSGDLSVYWYQQSLDQGLQFLIQYYNGEERAKGNILERFSAQQFPDLHSELNLSSLELGDSALYFCASSVGGAGGPYNEQFFGPGTRLTVL.

This chain uses TRBV18 with TRBJ2-2, with 7 bases identical to TRBD2. J lost 2 bases, V lost 2 bases, and 5 bases had no gene match. This CDR3 is 16 amino acids long. The germline V gene encodes CDR1 KGHSH and CDR2 LQKENI. In nucleotides, the CDR3 is TGTGCCAGCTCACCAAGCGGCGGGGGAAACACCGGGGAGCTGTTTTTT. Translation: CASSPSGGGNTGELFF.

The chain couples TRBV24-1 to TRBJ2-1; 10 bases are a match to TRBD2. The V gene's germline CDR1 is KGHDR and CDR2 SFDVKD. The CDR3 contains 14 residues. The J segment lost 9 bases and the V segment lost 3 bases, leaving 4 bases of the junction unmatched. CDR3 in DNA: TGTGCCACCAGTGATCAGCGGGGGGGCTTTGAGCAGTTCTTC. Translation: CATSDQRGGFEQFF.

This chain uses TRBV28 with TRBJ1-5; D possibly corresponds to TRBD1 (6 bases). Germline-derived CDR1 and CDR2 are MDHEN and SYDVKM. V gave up 4 bases and J gave up 3 bases, with 16 bases separating them. The CDR3 length is 16 residues. The CDR3 is CASSWDKRLINQPQHF. As DNA, the CDR3 is TGTGCCAGCAGTTGGGACAAACGTTTAATCAATCAGCCCCAGCATTTT.

The chain links TRBV2 to TRBJ1-6; no clear D. CDR1 and CDR2 from the germline V gene are SNHLY and FYNNEI. This CDR3 has 12 amino acids. The ends were cut back, 3 bases at V and 6 bases at J, with 3 bases in the middle. The CDR3 here is CASSDSNSPLHF. CDR3 nucleotide sequence: TGTGCCAGCAGTGATAGTAATTCACCCCTCCACTTT.

J is TRBJ2-5 and V is TRBV5-1; 11 nucleotides match TRBD2. The CDR3 covers 15 residues. Germline V gene lookup returns CDR1 SGHRS and CDR2 YFSETQ. The ends lost 5 bases at V and 5 bases at J; junction bases unmatched: 8. CDR3: CASSLLAGVHETQYF. The CDR3 DNA follows: TGCGCCAGCAGTTTACTAGCGGGGGTCCATGAGACCCAGTACTTC.